The 18 T cell receptor beta chains below were found in one sample sequenced in a study of blood T cell repertoires in COVID-19. TCRdb's table, derived via immunoSEQ multiplex PCR, lists solely in-frame clones and lacks some. The sample carries tens of thousands of clones, 90% recorded once. The sequenced material came from peripheral blood. These TCRs come from a human donor in a cohort sampled during active COVID-19.

J is TRBJ1-1 and V is TRBV6-6, with D uncertain. Germline CDR1 is MNHNY and CDR2 is SVGAGI (reference sequence). The CDR3 runs to 14 residues. The V and J ends lost 0 bases and 8 bases respectively, with 13 bases between them. CDR3 protein: CASSYSRGREEAFF. The CDR3 DNA follows: TGTGCCAGCAGTTACTCGCGAGGACGGGAAGAAGCTTTCTTT.

The chain recombines TRBV4-2 with TRBJ2-1; D possibly corresponds to TRBD2 (6 bases). Germline CDR1 LGHNA, CDR2 YNFKEQ. This CDR3 contains 15 residues. Trimming took off 2 bases at V and 9 bases at J, with 17 bases between the two ends. For the CDR3, the DNA is TGTGCCAGCAGCCAATGGGGGAAGGAGGGCGGTGAGCAGTTCTTC. Its protein is CASSQWGKEGGEQFF.

This clone was recorded once. The chain carries TRBV10-2 and TRBJ2-5; 7 nucleotides match TRBD1. Germline CDR1 WSHSY, CDR2 SAAADI. The junction had 4 bases not matched to a gene; V was cut back by 6 bases and J by 0 bases. The CDR3 is made up of 14 amino acids. The CDR3 DNA is TGCGCCAGCAGCCCGACAGGGAACCAAGAGACCCAGTACTTC. Translating gives CASSPTGNQETQYF.

The CDR3 reads CASTASQGSYNEQFF. CDR3 DNA sequence: TGTGCCAGCACCGCAAGTCAGGGTTCCTACAATGAGCAGTTCTTC. The chain carries TRBV6-5 and TRBJ2-1, with D possibly being TRBD1 (5 bases). V was trimmed by 7 bases and J by 1 base, leaving 14 bases between them. Germline CDR1 is MNHEY and CDR2 is SVGAGI. The CDR3 is made up of 15 amino acids.

The rearrangement joins TRBV28 to TRBJ1-1, with 7 bases matching TRBD1. Germline CDR1 and CDR2: MDHEN and SYDVKM. V shed 2 bases, J shed 0 bases, and the junction held 6 bases outside the gene matches. The CDR3 has 16 amino acids. The CDR3 loop is CASSLPYRGMNTEAFF. In DNA, the CDR3 is TGTGCCAGCAGTTTACCTTACAGGGGAATGAACACTGAAGCTTTCTTT.

This chain uses TRBV9 with TRBJ2-1, with 9 positions matching TRBD2. CDR3 length equals 15 residues. CDR1 is SGDLS and CDR2 is YYNGEE in the germline V gene. The J segment lost 3 bases and the V segment lost 3 bases, leaving 4 bases of the junction unmatched. The CDR3 DNA follows: TGTGCCAGCAGCGAGACTAGCGGCGTCTACAATGAGCAGTTCTTC. Its protein is CASSETSGVYNEQFF.

The gene calls are TRBV28 and TRBJ1-1; 8 bases map to TRBD1. Germline V gene sequence: CDR1 MDHEN, CDR2 SYDVKM. The CDR3 consists of 16 residues. V gave up 5 bases and J gave up 3 bases; unmatched junction bases: 11. The CDR3 loop is CASSPRTGLIDTEAFF. For the CDR3, the DNA is TGTGCCAGCAGTCCGAGGACAGGGCTTATAGACACTGAAGCTTTCTTT.

The chain couples TRBV5-8 to TRBJ2-2, with 11 nucleotides matching TRBD2. Germline lookup yields CDR1 SGHTS and CDR2 YDEGEE. V shed 4 bases, J shed 1 base, and the junction held 3 bases outside the gene matches. There are 16 residues in the CDR3. The CDR3 coding sequence is TGTGCCAGCAGCCCCGGACTAGCGGGGAACACCGGGGAGCTGTTTTTT. Protein sequence: CASSPGLAGNTGELFF.

This clone appeared once. V is TRBV28 and J is TRBJ1-2, with D possibly TRBD1 on 5 matching bases. CDR1 and CDR2 from the germline V gene are MDHEN and SYDVKM. Trimming stripped 3 bases from V and 5 bases from J, with 19 bases between. The CDR3 sequence is 16 residues long. CDR3 loop: CASSLDTGILLYGYTF. DNA of the CDR3: TGTGCCAGCAGTTTGGACACAGGTATCTTGCTTTATGGCTACACCTTC.

The rearrangement uses TRBV10-1 and TRBJ1-6, with a possible D match to TRBD1 (6 bases). The V and J ends lost 4 bases and 10 bases respectively, with 14 bases between them. Germline lookup yields CDR1 WNHNN and CDR2 SYGVQD (reference sequence). The CDR3 spans 14 residues. CDR3 bases: TGCGCCAGCAGTGCTGACAGTGGGGGCTCACCCCTCCACTTT. It translates to CASSADSGGSPLHF.

V usage is TRBV27 and J usage is TRBJ2-7; 11 bases map to TRBD1. The junction had 8 bases not matched to a gene; V was cut back by 3 bases and J by 7 bases. CDR1 and CDR2 from the germline V gene are MNHEY and SMNVEV (reference sequence). The CDR3 covers 15 residues. The CDR3: CASSFGQGAKTEQYF. The CDR3 bases are TGTGCCAGCAGTTTCGGACAGGGGGCGAAGACGGAGCAGTACTTC.

The V call is TRBV13, the J call TRBJ2-7; no clear D. Trimming took 2 bases from V and 5 from J, leaving 4 bases between them. The CDR3 consists of 11 residues. CDR1 is PRHDT and CDR2 is FYEKMQ in the germline V gene (reference sequence). The CDR3 is CASSLRDEQYF. In DNA form, the CDR3 reads TGTGCCAGCAGCTTACGGGACGAGCAGTACTTC. Variable domain in full (rest from reference TRBV13 and TRBJ2-7): AAGVIQSPRHLIKEKRETATLKCYPIPRHDTVYWYQQGPGQDPQFLISFYEKMQSDKGSIPDRFSAQQFSDYHSELNMSSLELGDSALYFCASSLRDEQYFGPGTRLTVT.

This sequence joins TRBV5-1 and TRBJ2-7, with TRBD2 matching 16 bases. From germline, CDR1 is SGHRS and CDR2 YFSETQ. Trimming at V came to 3 bases and at J to 7 bases, leaving 7 bases not matched to a gene. The CDR3 totals 16 residues. CDR3 bases: TGCGCCAGCAGCTCCGGGACTAGCGGGAGGGCCGAGGAGCAGTACTTC. Its protein product is CASSSGTSGRAEEQYF. Filled out from reference TRBV5-1 and TRBJ2-7, the complete variable domain reads KAGVTQTPRYLIKTRGQQVTLSCSPISGHRSVSWYQQTPGQGLQFLFEYFSETQRNKGNFPGRFSGRQFSNSRSEMNVSTLELGDSALYLCASSSGTSGRAEEQYFGPGTRLTVT.

This clone was found a few times. The chain carries TRBV27 and TRBJ2-7; weak D call: TRBD1 (5 bases). The CDR3 covers 15 residues. Germline values: CDR1 MNHEY, CDR2 SMNVEV (reference sequence). The germline V and J ends were trimmed by 3 bases and 7 bases, with 19 bases remaining between them. The CDR3 nucleotides are TGTGCCAGCAGTTTCTCCGGACCCAGGGATAAAGAGCAGTACTTC. This gives the protein CASSFSGPRDKEQYF.

The chain is built from TRBV27 and TRBJ2-3, with TRBD1 as a possible D gene (6 bases). V was trimmed by 2 bases and J by 5 bases, leaving 14 bases between them. The CDR3 totals 15 residues. Germline V gene lookup returns CDR1 MNHEY and CDR2 SMNVEV (reference sequence). CDR3 loop: CASSLRGFSGDTQYF. The CDR3 DNA sequence: TGTGCCAGCAGTTTAAGGGGGTTTAGTGGAGATACGCAGTATTTT.

J is TRBJ2-3 and V is TRBV11-2, with TRBD1 as a possible D gene (6 bases). V was cut by 2 bases and J by 6 bases, with 15 bases left in between. This CDR3 has 15 residues. The germline CDR1 and CDR2 sequences are SGHAT and FQNNGV. DNA of the CDR3: TGTGCCAGCAGCTTATTGGTTACTAGGGGGGATACGCAGTATTTT. Its translation: CASSLLVTRGDTQYF.

This chain uses TRBV9 with TRBJ2-5; no firm D call. Germline V gene lookup returns CDR1 SGDLS and CDR2 YYNGEE. Trimming pared 0 bases from V and 2 bases from J, leaving 8 bases between. The CDR3 is 14 amino acids. This CDR3 is CASSVAHRQETQYF. CDR3 DNA: TGTGCCAGCAGCGTAGCTCATCGGCAAGAGACCCAGTACTTC.

This chain joins TRBV19 and TRBJ2-1, with D perhaps matching TRBD1 (6 bases). This CDR3 has 16 residues. Deletions cut 7 bases from V and 2 bases from J, with 18 bases between. The germline gives CDR1 LNHDA, CDR2 SQIVND (reference sequence). CDR3 residues: CASTRQATSAYNEQFF. The CDR3 DNA reads as TGTGCCAGTACCCGACAGGCAACGTCAGCCTACAATGAGCAGTTCTTC. The complete variable domain, with remaining parts taken from reference TRBV19 and TRBJ2-1, reads DGGITQSPKYLFRKEGQNVTLSCEQNLNHDAMYWYRQDPGQGLRLIYYSQIVNDFQKGDIAEGYSVSREKKESFPLTVTSAQKNPTAFYLCASTRQATSAYNEQFFGPGTRLTVL.